The 19 T cell receptor beta chains below come from one sample, sequenced in a study of shared clonotypes between healthy human individuals. Profiling relied on immunoSEQ multiplex PCR, and the TCRdb table lists in-frame clones only, not all of them. Of roughly 2,000,000 clones listed, 93% are singletons. The naive CD8 subset, CD45RO-negative cells positively selected for CCR7, excluded terminally differentiated effector memory CD45RA+ cells. Sequenced material: naive CD8+ T cells from PBMCs. Receptors were obtained from a man aged 18 to 29 in good health. Some clones in this sample may be carry-over from other donors' samples.

The chain uses TRBV6-5 and TRBJ1-1; 7 bases fit TRBD1. Germline values: CDR1 MNHEY, CDR2 SVGAGI. Unmatched junction bases numbered 7, after V lost 2 bases and J lost 4 bases. The CDR3 extends over 15 amino acids. CDR3 coding DNA: TGTGCCAGCAGTTACGACAGGGTAGCGGGCACTGAAGCTTTCTTT. Protein: CASSYDRVAGTEAFF.

V and J are TRBV29-1 and TRBJ2-7, with D hard to call. Trimming took 7 bases from V and 7 from J, leaving 17 bases between them. The germline CDR1 and CDR2 sequences are SQVTM and ANQGSEA. The CDR3 runs 12 residues. As DNA, the CDR3 is TGCAGCGCCGAAGCAAGGTCTGGAGAGCAGTACTTC. It translates to CSAEARSGEQYF.

The genes are TRBV2 and TRBJ2-7; no reliable D call. The CDR3 extends over 11 amino acids. Trimming stripped 5 bases from V and 6 bases from J, with 8 bases between. Germline lookup yields CDR1 SNHLY and CDR2 FYNNEI. CDR3 loop: CASSSRSEQYF. The DNA of the CDR3 is TGTGCCAGCAGTTCCCGGAGCGAGCAGTACTTC.

This clone showed up just once. The chain is built from TRBV5-5 and TRBJ2-7; D is possibly TRBD1 (5 bases). This CDR3 comprises 14 residues. Trimming left V 0 bases short and J 5 bases short, with 12 bases between. Germline CDR1 SGHKS, CDR2 YYEKEE (reference sequence). DNA for the CDR3: TGTGCCAGCAGCTTGGTTGGTGGGGCCCACGAGCAGTACTTC. This gives the protein CASSLVGGAHEQYF.

On this clone: Other DNA sequences in the sample encode the same CDR3. The V call is TRBV28, the J call TRBJ2-7; 9 bases match TRBD2. This CDR3 region has 14 residues. The V segment lost 3 bases and the J segment 2 bases; nucleotides outside the gene matches: 2. The germline gives CDR1 MDHEN, CDR2 SYDVKM. This chain's CDR3 is CASSLLAGTYEQYF. CDR3 DNA: TGTGCCAGCAGTTTGCTAGCGGGGACCTACGAGCAGTACTTC.

This clone was recorded only once. The V and J genes are TRBV19 and TRBJ2-7; perhaps TRBD1 as D (6 bases). Germline-derived CDR1 and CDR2 are LNHDA and SQIVND (reference sequence). The CDR3 is 13 amino acids. The V and J ends lost 9 bases and 1 base respectively, with 13 bases between them. The CDR3: CASEEDSSYEQYF. CDR3 nucleotide sequence: TGTGCCAGCGAAGAGGACAGTTCCTACGAGCAGTACTTC.

For this clone: This specimen includes other DNA sequences encoding the same CDR3. The rearrangement links TRBV27 to TRBJ2-7; 10 bases fit TRBD2. J gave up 3 bases and V 5 bases, and 4 bases lay outside the gene matches. Per the germline V gene, CDR1 is MNHEY and CDR2 is SMNVEV (reference sequence). The CDR3 extends over 14 amino acids. The CDR3 DNA is TGTGCCAGCAGTCTAAGGACTAGCGGCTACGAGCAGTACTTC. Protein: CASSLRTSGYEQYF.

The J gene is TRBJ2-5, the V gene TRBV19; D remains ambiguous. V was clipped by 5 bases and J by 4 bases, with 5 bases between them. CDR3 length equals 11 residues. Germline V gene lookup returns CDR1 LNHDA and CDR2 SQIVND (reference sequence). CDR3 residues: CASSFPETQYF. CDR3 in DNA: TGTGCCAGTAGTTTCCCAGAGACCCAGTACTTC.

The rearrangement links TRBV27 to TRBJ1-2, with no clear D. Germline V gene data show CDR1 as MNHEY and CDR2 as SMNVEV (reference sequence). This CDR3 region has 14 residues. Trimming took 4 bases from V and 4 from J, leaving 13 bases between them. CDR3 nucleotides: TGTGCCAGCAGTTCTTACGGGCCCCGCTATGGCTACACCTTC. Translation gives CASSSYGPRYGYTF.

The chain carries TRBV27 and TRBJ2-7; possible D gene TRBD2, 5 bases. This CDR3 is 14 amino acids long. V was shortened by 8 bases and J by 2 bases, with 16 bases between the two germline ends. Germline V gene sequence: CDR1 MNHEY, CDR2 SMNVEV (reference sequence). As DNA, the CDR3 is TGTGCCAGCGGAAGGGCAGCGGACGCCTACGAGCAGTACTTC. Residues: CASGRAADAYEQYF.

V is TRBV9 and J is TRBJ2-1; D remains unclear. The V end was cut by 6 bases, the J end by 6 bases, with 7 bases between. CDR1 and CDR2 from the germline V gene are SGDLS and YYNGEE. This CDR3 region has 11 residues. CDR3 region: CASTKGNEQFF. The CDR3 region has the DNA TGTGCCAGCACGAAAGGCAATGAGCAGTTCTTC.

The chain joins TRBV6-5 to TRBJ2-3; the D is unclear. The CDR3 covers 13 residues. Trimming stripped 8 bases from V and 0 bases from J, with 9 bases between. Germline V gives CDR1 MNHEY, CDR2 SVGAGI. The DNA for the CDR3 is TGTGCCAGCTATTCCGGGAGCACAGATACGCAGTATTTT. This encodes CASYSGSTDTQYF.

The J gene is TRBJ2-1, the V gene TRBV6-5, with TRBD1 identical over 7 bases. Germline-derived CDR1 and CDR2 are MNHEY and SVGAGI. This CDR3 is built from 15 residues. The J segment lost 7 bases and the V segment lost 1 base, leaving 7 bases of the junction unmatched. This CDR3 is CASSYFGQVGNEQFF. CDR3 in DNA: TGTGCCAGCAGTTACTTCGGACAGGTCGGGAATGAGCAGTTCTTC.

This sequence joins TRBV7-9 and TRBJ2-1; D is possibly TRBD1 (5 bases). Germline CDR1 is SEHNR and CDR2 is FQNEAQ (reference sequence). There are 15 residues in the CDR3. V dropped 3 bases and J dropped 10 bases, with 19 bases sitting between them. CDR3 nucleotides: TGTGCCAGCAGCTTGCCCCTCAGGGCCCACCCGGAGCAGTTCTTC. It codes for CASSLPLRAHPEQFF.

J is TRBJ2-7 and V is TRBV11-2, with D uncertain. The CDR3 has 10 residues. The ends were cut back, 5 bases at V and 9 bases at J, with 8 bases in the middle. Germline V lookup: CDR1 SGHAT, CDR2 FQNNGV. The CDR3 sequence: CASSDVVQYF. The DNA of the CDR3 is TGTGCCAGCAGCGACGTCGTGCAGTACTTC.

The rearrangement joins TRBV9 to TRBJ2-7, with 8 bases aligning to TRBD2. CDR1 SGDLS and CDR2 YYNGEE come from the germline V gene. The CDR3 covers 15 residues. V gave up 0 bases and J gave up 7 bases; unmatched junction bases: 9. The CDR3 DNA sequence: TGTGCCAGCAGCGTAGCCCGGGAGGGCCTAAGGGAGCAGTACTTC. This sequence encodes CASSVAREGLREQYF. The whole variable domain, remainder taken from reference TRBV9 and TRBJ2-7, is DSGVTQTPKHLITATGQRVTLRCSPRSGDLSVYWYQQSLDQGLQFLIQYYNGEERAKGNILERFSAQQFPDLHSELNLSSLELGDSALYFCASSVAREGLREQYFGPGTRLTVT.

The chain links TRBV4-1 to TRBJ2-7; D might be TRBD2 (5 bases). CDR3 length: 17 residues. CDR1 and CDR2 (germline): MGHRA, YSYEKL. V lost 1 base, J lost 0 bases, and 16 bases lay in between. The CDR3 loop reads CASSQVPSYLSSYEQYF. In nucleotides, the CDR3 is TGCGCCAGCAGCCAAGTACCTAGCTACCTGAGCTCCTACGAGCAGTACTTC.

The genes are TRBV30 and TRBJ1-2, with unresolved D. CDR3 length equals 15 residues. Germline values: CDR1 GTSNPN, CDR2 SVGIG (reference sequence). Trimming took off 2 bases at V and 1 base at J, with 14 bases between the two ends. CDR3 sequence: CAWSLDEDINYGYTF. Here the CDR3 DNA reads TGTGCCTGGAGTTTGGACGAGGATATTAACTATGGCTACACCTTC.

The chain couples TRBV27 to TRBJ2-6; D is unresolved. The germline gives CDR1 MNHEY, CDR2 SMNVEV (reference sequence). V lost 5 bases and J lost 1, with 9 bases in between. The CDR3 runs 15 residues. The CDR3 DNA is TGTGCCAGCAGTAAAACTGGGTCTGGGGCCAACGTCCTGACTTTC. Amino acid sequence: CASSKTGSGANVLTF.